A selection of T cell receptor beta chains follows, all from one sample in a study of HIV-infected patients and healthy controls. TCRdb redid the calling of the 5' RACE reads with MiXCR, one entry per CDR3 protein. The sample has over 15,000 distinct CDR3 sequences, approximately 9.6% seen once. Sequencing was done on a sample of blood. These receptors were collected from an adult in good health. Both conserved end residues are part of each CDR3. The D gene is left open where the match is weak. Size values are once, few and many counts, or a class for expanded clones, and some rows have none.

.	11	.	TRBV12-3/TRBV12-4	TRBJ2-5	TGTGCCAGCAGTTCTCTAAAGACCCAGTACTTC	CASSSLKTQYF
TRBD1	14	medium-sized	TRBV29-1	TRBJ1-2	TGCAGCGCGGACAGGGGCAATCCTAACTATGGCTACACCTTC	CSADRGNPNYGYTF
.	14	many	TRBV12-3/TRBV12-4	TRBJ1-1	TGTGCCAGCAGTTTAGTACAGGCCGTGGCTGAAGCTTTCTTT	CASSLVQAVAEAFF
.	13	many	TRBV6-6	TRBJ1-5	TGTGCCAGCGGACTGGGGAAAGATCAGCCCCAGCATTTT	CASGLGKDQPQHF
.	10	few	TRBV5-8	TRBJ1-6	TGTGCCAGCAGCTTGGTCGTCCTCCACTTT	CASSLVVLHF
.	13	medium-sized	TRBV5-1	TRBJ1-1	TGCGCCAGCAGCTTTACAGGGAACACTGAAGCTTTCTTT	CASSFTGNTEAFF
.	16	few	TRBV6-5	TRBJ1-3	TGTGCCAGCAGTTACTCTCAGGGGACCTCTGGAAACACCATATATTTT	CASSYSQGTSGNTIYF
.	16	many	TRBV5-1	TRBJ2-3	TGCGCCAGCAGAAGGAATTCCAATCCTAGCACAGATACGCAGTATTTT	CASRRNSNPSTDTQYF
.	14	many	TRBV7-7	TRBJ2-3	TGTGCTAGCAGCTTAGGGTCAGGCAAGGATACGCAGTATTTT	CASSLGSGKDTQYF
.	13	many	TRBV28	TRBJ2-7	TGTGCCAGCAGTCTCCCCAGCTCCTACGAGCAGTACTTC	CASSLPSSYEQYF
.	12	many	TRBV28	TRBJ1-1	TGTGCCAGCAGTTTTCAGGGTCCTGAAGCTTTCTTT	CASSFQGPEAFF
TRBD2	15	.	TRBV7-9	TRBJ2-1	TGTGCCAGCAGCTCCGGGGGGAGGATTAATAATGAGCAGTTCTTC	CASSSGGRINNEQFF
.	15	.	TRBV5-1	TRBJ2-5	TGCGCCAGCAGCTTGGATGGTCAGGGGCGCGAGACCCAGTACTTC	CASSLDGQGRETQYF
.	13	many	TRBV28	TRBJ2-5	TGTGCCAGCAGGACTCCAGGAAGAGACCAGGTGTACTTC	CASRTPGRDQVYF
TRBD1	16	many	TRBV5-5	TRBJ2-6	TGTGCCAGCAGTCGCGCAACAGGGGCTGGGGCCAACGTCCTGACTTTC	CASSRATGAGANVLTF
.	16	few	TRBV5-1	TRBJ1-4	TGCGCCAGCAGCTTGGGTCTTGTCGCAACTAATGAAAAACTGTTTTTT	CASSLGLVATNEKLFF
.	15	medium-sized	TRBV6-4	TRBJ2-1	TGTGCCAGCAGTATTGGGGGCGGCCCCTACAATGAGCAGTTCTTC	CASSIGGGPYNEQFF
.	12	once	TRBV6-2/TRBV6-3	TRBJ1-1	TGTGCCAGCAGTACGAGTACCACTGAAGCTTTCTTT	CASSTSTTEAFF
TRBD1	14	many	TRBV12-3/TRBV12-4	TRBJ1-6	TGTGCCAGCAGTTTAACAGGGGAAAATTCACCCCTCCACTTT	CASSLTGENSPLHF
.	13	many	TRBV12-3/TRBV12-4	TRBJ2-5	TGTGCCAGCAGTTTATGGGGTTCCGAGACCCAGTACTTC	CASSLWGSETQYF
TRBD1	14	medium-sized	TRBV3-1	TRBJ2-5	TGTGCCAGCAGTACCGGGACAGGGAGAGAGACCCAGTACTTC	CASSTGTGRETQYF
.	14	many	TRBV6-1	TRBJ2-7	TGTGCCAGCAGTGGCTACAGGGTCCCCTACGAGCAGTACTTC	CASSGYRVPYEQYF
.	14	many	TRBV28	TRBJ2-7	TGTGCCAGCAGACTTAGCGGCCTCTCCTACGAGCAGTACTTC	CASRLSGLSYEQYF
TRBD1	15	many	TRBV7-8	TRBJ2-3	TGTGCCAGCAGCAGACAGGGTCATCACACAGATACGCAGTATTTT	CASSRQGHHTDTQYF
TRBD1	14	many	TRBV12-3/TRBV12-4	TRBJ2-5	TGTGCCAGCAGTTCAACAGGGGGCATCGAGACCCAGTACTTC	CASSSTGGIETQYF
TRBD1	17	few	TRBV5-5	TRBJ1-1	TGTGCCAGCAGCCCCGGACAGGCGCTCCACATGAACACTGAAGCTTTCTTT	CASSPGQALHMNTEAFF
.	14	many	TRBV4-2	TRBJ1-1	TGTGCCAGCAGCCACGGGGCGGTGGGCACTGAAGCTTTCTTT	CASSHGAVGTEAFF
.	13	medium-sized	TRBV2	TRBJ2-2	TGTGCCAGCAGCCCGCGGGACAGCGGGGAGCTGTTTTTT	CASSPRDSGELFF
.	14	.	TRBV20-1	TRBJ2-3	TGCAGTGCTAGTTTGAGGGATGGCACAGATACGCAGTATTTT	CSASLRDGTDTQYF
.	13	many	TRBV4-2	TRBJ2-7	TGTGCCAGCAGCCAATTTATCAGCGAGGAGCAGTACTTC	CASSQFISEEQYF
TRBD1	17	medium-sized	TRBV7-8	TRBJ1-1	TGTGCCAGCAGCTTAGTCAGGGGGCTTGGCGAAATCACTGAAGCTTTCTTT	CASSLVRGLGEITEAFF
.	12	many	TRBV3-1	TRBJ2-7	TGTGCCAGCAGCCAAGTCCCGAACGAGCAGTACTTC	CASSQVPNEQYF
TRBD2	14	medium-sized	TRBV6-2/TRBV6-3	TRBJ2-2	TGTGCCAGCAGTAGCGGGAGGGCCACCGGGGAGCTGTTTTTT	CASSSGRATGELFF
.	14	few	TRBV3-1	TRBJ1-1	TGTGCCAGCAGCCGGGGACCTGTGGGCACTGAAGCTTTCTTT	CASSRGPVGTEAFF
.	14	many	TRBV2	TRBJ2-5	TGTGCCAGCAGTGGGTTGAGCCCAAAAGAGACCCAGTACTTC	CASSGLSPKETQYF
.	16	many	TRBV3-1	TRBJ1-4	TGTGCCAGCAGCCAAGGGATGGCCGTCGAATATGAAAAACTGTTTTTT	CASSQGMAVEYEKLFF
TRBD2	18	many	TRBV6-2/TRBV6-3	TRBJ2-3	TGTGCCAGCAGTCGCCCTATTCGAGCGGGAGGCGTCACAGATACGCAGTATTTT	CASSRPIRAGGVTDTQYF
.	15	many	TRBV12-3/TRBV12-4	TRBJ2-5	TGTGCCAGCAGCTCACGGGGAGCAGCTCAAGAGACCCAGTACTTC	CASSSRGAAQETQYF
.	11	many	TRBV2	TRBJ2-3	TGTGCCAGCAGTTACATAGATACGCAGTATTTT	CASSYIDTQYF
TRBD2	14	medium-sized	TRBV11-2	TRBJ2-7	TGTGCCAGCAGCCTAAATTCGGGAGGGCGAGAGCAGTACTTC	CASSLNSGGREQYF
.	13	many	TRBV20-1	TRBJ2-7	TGCAGTGCTAGTGGGCAGGGAGCGGCTGGGCAGTACTTC	CSASGQGAAGQYF
.	14	.	TRBV5-4	TRBJ2-7	TGTGCCAGCAGCTACCAGGGGGGATCCTACGAGCAGTACTTC	CASSYQGGSYEQYF
TRBD2	18	.	TRBV19	TRBJ2-1	TGTGCCAGTAGTGGGGGGGAGGGCCGGCTTGCCGTACACAATGAGCAGTTCTTC	CASSGGEGRLAVHNEQFF
TRBD1	15	medium-sized	TRBV28	TRBJ2-6	TGTGCCAGCGGGACAGGATACTCTGGGGCCAACGTCCTGACTTTC	CASGTGYSGANVLTF
TRBD1	17	.	TRBV5-6	TRBJ2-2	TGTGCCAGCAGCTTGGGGCAGGGGGCGTACTTTACCGGGGAGCTGTTTTTT	CASSLGQGAYFTGELFF
.	16	many	TRBV5-1	TRBJ2-2	TGCGCCAGCAGCCACGGGGAGGCCTTATTCACCGGGGAGCTGTTTTTT	CASSHGEALFTGELFF
.	14	many	TRBV2	TRBJ1-5	TGTGCCAGCAGAAGGGGTGGAGGGCAGCAGCCCCAGCATTTT	CASRRGGGQQPQHF
.	14	many	TRBV6-1	TRBJ1-5	TGTGCCAGCAGTGATCGAGGTTACAATCAGCCCCAGCATTTT	CASSDRGYNQPQHF
.	14	many	TRBV28	TRBJ1-6	TGTGCCAGCAGTTTAAGGACAGATTATTCACCCCTCCACTTT	CASSLRTDYSPLHF
TRBD2	17	many	TRBV6-5	TRBJ2-1	TGTGCCAGCAGTTACTCGCCTACTAGCGGGGGTTCGGATGAGCAGTTCTTC	CASSYSPTSGGSDEQFF
TRBD1	14	many	TRBV25-1	TRBJ2-5	TGTGCCAGTGCGCGACAGGGTGGTTTGGGGACCCAGTACTTC	CASARQGGLGTQYF